The 26 T cell receptor beta chains listed next were all sequenced from one sample in a study of cytomegalovirus exposure and HLA in healthy donors. PCR employed 60 Vbeta and 13 Jbeta primers. Only in-frame clones appear in the TCRdb table, and some are missing; sequencing was by immunoSEQ multiplex PCR. The table shows 100,000 to 150,000 clones, with almost 80% occurring only once. The specimen sequenced was PBMCs. These receptor sequences come from a female donor in good health and CMV-seronegative.

This sequence joins TRBV4-1 and TRBJ2-7, with 8 bases identical to TRBD1. The germline V gene encodes CDR1 MGHRA and CDR2 YSYEKL. V was clipped by 0 bases and J by 3 bases; unmatched bases: 4. CDR3 length: 15 amino acids. CDR3 region: CASSQELTGDYEQYF. In nucleotides, the CDR3 is TGCGCCAGCAGCCAAGAGTTGACAGGGGACTACGAGCAGTACTTC.

The gene calls are TRBV4-1 and TRBJ1-1, with D maybe TRBD1 (5 bases). This CDR3 has 14 amino acids. Germline CDR1 and CDR2: MGHRA and YSYEKL. V lost 4 bases to trimming and J lost 3 bases, with 12 bases between them. The CDR3 nucleotides read TGCGCCAGCAGCCTCCTGCGGGGGTACACTGAAGCTTTCTTT. Its translation: CASSLLRGYTEAFF.

The chain employs TRBV4-1 and TRBJ1-6, with TRBD1 matching 7 bases. V lost 2 bases, J lost 8 bases, and 6 bases stayed unmatched. Germline assignment: CDR1 MGHRA and CDR2 YSYEKL. The CDR3 totals 15 residues. In nucleotides, the CDR3 is TGCGCCAGCAGCCAATCATCGCAGGGGGATTCACCCCTCCACTTT. Translating it yields CASSQSSQGDSPLHF.

The rearrangement links TRBV4-2 to TRBJ2-7; tentative D call: TRBD2 (6 bases). From germline, CDR1 is LGHNA and CDR2 YNFKEQ. Deletions cut 1 base from V and 4 bases from J, with 8 bases between. The CDR3 contains 13 residues. The CDR3 protein is CASSQGAGYEQYF. The DNA of the CDR3 is TGTGCCAGCAGCCAAGGAGCGGGTTACGAGCAGTACTTC.

CDR3 DNA sequence: TGTGCCAGCAGCTCGCAGACAGGGGGGTACGAGCAGTACTTC. Amino acids: CASSSQTGGYEQYF. V gene TRBV28 combines with J gene TRBJ2-7; 9 bases match TRBD1. Germline-derived CDR1 and CDR2 are MDHEN and SYDVKM. The CDR3 is 14 amino acids. V shed 6 bases and J 4 bases; nucleotides not matched to a gene: 7.

This clone was seen only a few times. The rearrangement links TRBV19 to TRBJ2-7; TRBD2 matches 9 bases. CDR3 size: 14 residues. With 8 bases clipped from V and 0 bases from J, the junction kept 5 bases outside the gene matches. Germline V gene sequence: CDR1 LNHDA, CDR2 SQIVND (reference sequence). The chain's CDR3 is CASRLAVASYEQYF. Here the CDR3 DNA reads TGTGCCAGTCGACTAGCGGTTGCCTCCTACGAGCAGTACTTC.

This sequence joins TRBV29-1 and TRBJ2-3; TRBD1 matches 9 bases. Germline V gives CDR1 SQVTM, CDR2 ANQGSEA. This CDR3 region has 14 residues. V was pared by 4 bases and J by 3 bases, with 5 bases of the junction left unmatched. Here the CDR3 DNA reads TGCAGCGTTGGGACAGGGGATGGTACAGATACGCAGTATTTT. Residues: CSVGTGDGTDTQYF.

The V call is TRBV4-1, the J call TRBJ1-1; no definite D call. Germline V gene lookup returns CDR1 MGHRA and CDR2 YSYEKL. Trimming removed 0 bases from V and 1 base from J, with 9 bases in between. CDR3 length: 15 amino acids. CDR3 DNA: TGCGCCAGCAGCCAAGATGGGAGGCAGAACACTGAAGCTTTCTTT. Protein sequence: CASSQDGRQNTEAFF.

The chain carries TRBV7-8 and TRBJ2-7; TRBD1 matches 11 bases. Germline V gene sequence: CDR1 SGHVS, CDR2 FQNEAQ. Trimming removed 5 bases from V and 2 bases from J; junction bases left unmatched: 2. This CDR3 comprises 14 residues. The CDR3 region is CASSLGQGAYEQYF. The CDR3 DNA reads TGTGCCAGCAGCCTGGGACAGGGGGCCTACGAGCAGTACTTC.

The CDR3 reads CASSLRTSGIDTQYF. The CDR3 nucleotides are TGTGCCAGCAGCTTGCGGACTAGCGGGATAGATACGCAGTATTTT. This rearrangement joins TRBV5-4 to TRBJ2-3; 12 bases line up with TRBD2. The CDR3 loop spans 15 amino acids. From germline, CDR1 is SGHNT and CDR2 YYREEE (reference sequence). Trimming removed 1 base from V and 5 bases from J; junction bases left unmatched: 2.

The V gene is TRBV23-1, the J gene TRBJ2-1; D perhaps matches TRBD2 (6 bases). TRBV23-1 qualifies as an ORF whose function is uncertain. Trimming took 4 bases from V and 7 from J, leaving 17 bases between them. CDR3 length: 15 amino acids. CDR3 coding DNA: TGCGCCAGCAGTCGGGGGGAGAAGACGGGTAATGAGCAGTTCTTC. As protein: CASSRGEKTGNEQFF.

This clone was picked up a small number of times. The chain carries TRBV27 and TRBJ1-1, with 7 positions matching TRBD1. Germline trimming cut 6 bases from V and 1 base from J; bases unmatched to any gene: 11. The CDR3 length is 16 residues. Looked up from germline, CDR1 is MNHEY and CDR2 is SMNVEV (reference sequence). CDR3 sequence (DNA): TGTGCCAGCAGGATGGGACAGCGAAAGGGGAACACTGAAGCTTTCTTT. It encodes CASRMGQRKGNTEAFF.

The V gene is TRBV9, the J gene TRBJ2-1; 10 nucleotides agree with TRBD2. CDR1 SGDLS and CDR2 YYNGEE come from the germline V gene. The length of the CDR3 is 15 residues. V gave up 5 bases and J gave up 7 bases; unmatched junction bases: 9. The DNA for the CDR3 is TGTGCCAGCAGGGTGGGGGCTAGCGGGAGTAATGAGCAGTTCTTC. Translation: CASRVGASGSNEQFF.

The chain links TRBV28 to TRBJ2-5, with 12 bases that match TRBD1. With V trimmed by 11 bases and J by 4 bases, 8 bases remained unmatched. CDR3 length: 14 residues. Germline loops: CDR1 MDHEN, CDR2 SYDVKM. In nucleotides, the CDR3 is TGTGCCTTAAGGGACAGGGGGCAGGGAGAGACCCAGTACTTC. It translates to CALRDRGQGETQYF.

This chain links TRBV9 with TRBJ1-2; 7 bases align to TRBD1. The V gene end was trimmed by 3 bases and the J gene end by 0 bases; junction bases not matched to a gene: 8. CDR1 SGDLS and CDR2 YYNGEE come from the germline V gene. This CDR3 has 16 residues. The CDR3 loop is CASSGGSTGTNYGYTF. CDR3 coding DNA: TGTGCCAGCAGCGGGGGCTCGACAGGGACTAACTATGGCTACACCTTC.

V gene TRBV6-6 combines with J gene TRBJ1-2, with D perhaps matching TRBD1 (6 bases). In germline, CDR1 is MNHNY, CDR2 SVGAGI (reference sequence). Trimming removed 4 bases at V and 0 bases at J, with 12 bases between. This CDR3 is built from 15 residues. In DNA, the CDR3 is TGTGCCAGCAGTTTAGTCAGGGGAACTAACTATGGCTACACCTTC. Its protein is CASSLVRGTNYGYTF.

CDR3 nucleotides: TGTGCCAGCAGCTCACCGGGACAGATGAACACTGAAGCTTTCTTT. Amino acids: CASSSPGQMNTEAFF. The V call is TRBV12-1, the J call TRBJ1-1; the table's TRBD1 call for D was not verified on the DNA. TRBV12-1 is described as a pseudogene. The CDR3 is 15 residues long.

The genes are TRBV2 and TRBJ2-1; TRBD1 agrees at 9 bases. J was trimmed by 5 bases and V by 7 bases; bases with no gene match: 12. The CDR3 covers 16 residues. Germline loops: CDR1 SNHLY, CDR2 FYNNEI. CDR3 in DNA: TGTGCCAGCACCGTCCCAACAGGGGGCAGTGACAATGAGCAGTTCTTC. Translating it yields CASTVPTGGSDNEQFF. Together with reference TRBV2 and TRBJ2-1, the CDR3 gives the full variable domain: EPEVTQTPSHQVTQMGQEVILRCVPISNHLYFYWYRQILGQKVEFLVSFYNNEISEKSEIFDDQFSVERPDGSNFTLKIRSTKLEDSAMYFCASTVPTGGSDNEQFFGPGTRLTVL.

This clone was seen a few times. This chain uses TRBV28 with TRBJ1-2, with a possible D match to TRBD1 (5 bases). Deletions cut 1 base from V and 2 bases from J, with 11 bases between. Germline V gene lookup returns CDR1 MDHEN and CDR2 SYDVKM. The CDR3 is 15 residues long. The CDR3 here is CASSLYPGINYGYTF. In DNA, the CDR3 is TGTGCCAGCAGTTTATATCCAGGGATCAACTATGGCTACACCTTC.

The rearrangement links TRBV10-3 to TRBJ1-1, with 7 bases lining up with TRBD1. Germline CDR1 reads ENHRY; CDR2 reads SYGVKD. The CDR3 is 13 residues long. V dropped 6 bases and J dropped 1; count of bases not matched to a gene: 2. This chain's CDR3 is CAIRGTANTEAFF. The CDR3 DNA is TGTGCCATCAGAGGGACAGCGAACACTGAAGCTTTCTTT.

The chain couples TRBV18 to TRBJ2-6; weak D call: TRBD2 (6 bases). Trimming cost V 2 bases and J 3 bases, with 11 bases left between them. CDR1 and CDR2 (germline): KGHSH, LQKENI. The length of the CDR3 is 16 residues. In nucleotides, the CDR3 is TGTGCCAGCTCACCAATTGGCGGGAATGGGGCCAACGTCCTGACTTTC. The encoded protein is CASSPIGGNGANVLTF.

The V call is TRBV7-9, the J call TRBJ1-1; maybe TRBD1 (5 bases). Germline lookup yields CDR1 SEHNR and CDR2 FQNEAQ (reference sequence). Between the trimmed V and J ends, which lost 5 bases and 6 bases, there was a span of 13 bases. This CDR3 is built from 13 residues. CDR3 nucleotide sequence: TGTGCCAGCAGCATGCGGGGGGGGTCTGAAGCTTTCTTT. Translating it yields CASSMRGGSEAFF.

The genes are TRBV5-1 and TRBJ2-7, with 7 bases matching TRBD2. In germline, CDR1 is SGHRS, CDR2 YFSETQ. The CDR3 loop spans 14 amino acids. The J segment lost 5 bases and the V segment lost 4 bases, leaving 9 bases of the junction unmatched. The chain's CDR3 is CASSREGPVDEQYF. The DNA for the CDR3 is TGCGCCAGCAGCAGGGAGGGCCCTGTGGACGAGCAGTACTTC.

The V gene is TRBV4-3, the J gene TRBJ1-1; D gene unclear. The CDR3 length is 14 residues. Trimming removed 1 base from V and 4 bases from J, with 10 bases in between. Looked up from germline, CDR1 is LGHNA and CDR2 is YSLEER. CDR3 DNA sequence: TGCGCCAGCAGCCAAGGATTCGGCGGCACTGAAGCTTTCTTT. Its protein product is CASSQGFGGTEAFF.

The gene calls are TRBV7-8 and TRBJ2-7; 9 nucleotides line up with TRBD2. V lost 5 bases to trimming and J lost 5 bases; unmatched junction nucleotides: 16. Germline CDR1 and CDR2: SGHVS and FQNEAQ. This CDR3 has 17 amino acids. The CDR3 region has the DNA TGTGCCAGCAGCCACGGTTTTTCCGGGACTAGCATTGACGAGCAGTACTTC. It encodes CASSHGFSGTSIDEQYF.

The rearrangement links TRBV29-1 to TRBJ1-2; D perhaps matches TRBD1 (5 bases). The germline CDR1 and CDR2 sequences are SQVTM and ANQGSEA. The CDR3 has 11 amino acids. The V gene lost 4 bases and the J gene lost 8 bases, with 11 bases spanning the gap. The CDR3 sequence is CSVGQRSGYTF. The CDR3 coding sequence is TGCAGCGTTGGACAGAGAAGCGGCTACACCTTC.